One and the same sample provided the 8 T cell receptor beta chains below, sequenced in a study of blood T cell repertoires in COVID-19. The protocol was immunoSEQ multiplex PCR, while the TCRdb copy is restricted to in-frame clones and leaves out a portion. The data hold fewer than 250,000 clones, with around nine tenths observed a single time. The sequenced material came from peripheral blood. These receptors originate from a man aged 55 to 70 who had recovered from COVID-19.

The chain recombines TRBV12-3 or TRBV12-4 with TRBJ2-5; 8 bases are shared with TRBD2. This CDR3 region has 13 residues. The junction had 4 bases not matched to a gene; V was cut back by 5 bases and J by 5 bases. This chain's CDR3 is CASSTAGEETQYF. For the CDR3, the DNA is TGTGCCAGCAGTACAGCGGGGGAGGAGACCCAGTACTTC.

This clone was picked up one time. This chain links TRBV19 with TRBJ1-2, with D perhaps matching TRBD1 (5 bases). CDR1 is LNHDA and CDR2 is SQIVND in the germline V gene (reference sequence). This CDR3 contains 13 residues. Trimming took 7 bases from V and 3 from J, leaving 12 bases between them. The CDR3 reads CASKWGLHYGYTF. The CDR3 DNA reads as TGTGCCAGTAAATGGGGACTTCACTATGGCTACACCTTC.

The chain carries TRBV5-1 and TRBJ2-7, with TRBD1 identical over 8 bases. J lost 5 bases, V lost 1 base, and 5 bases had no gene match. Germline V gene sequence: CDR1 SGHRS, CDR2 YFSETQ. This CDR3 contains 14 residues. CDR3 amino acids: CASSLRAGGDEQYF. Written as DNA, the CDR3 is TGCGCCAGCAGCTTGAGGGCAGGGGGCGACGAGCAGTACTTC.

The J gene is TRBJ2-7, the V gene TRBV19; 8 bases align to TRBD1. The CDR3 loop spans 15 amino acids. CDR1 is LNHDA, CDR2 SQIVND, per germline (reference sequence). The ends lost 3 bases at V and 2 bases at J; junction bases unmatched: 6. The CDR3 protein is CASSISTGVPYEQYF. In nucleotides, the CDR3 is TGTGCCAGTAGTATCTCGACAGGGGTGCCCTACGAGCAGTACTTC.

V and J are TRBV11-1 and TRBJ2-3, with 9 bases aligning to TRBD2. The CDR3 is 16 residues long. CDR1 SGHAT and CDR2 FQDESV come from the germline V gene (reference sequence). V gave up 3 bases and J gave up 5 bases; unmatched junction bases: 9. In DNA form, the CDR3 reads TGTGCCAGCAGCTTTTCGAAAGCGGGGGGACAAGATACGCAGTATTTT. Its protein is CASSFSKAGGQDTQYF.

The rearrangement links TRBV6-6 to TRBJ2-1; possible D gene TRBD2, 5 bases. Germline CDR1 is MNHNY and CDR2 is SVGAGI (reference sequence). Trimming took off 5 bases at V and 0 bases at J, with 20 bases between the two ends. The CDR3 spans 18 residues. The CDR3 region is CASSRLSLGGSSYNEQFF. Here the CDR3 DNA reads TGTGCCAGCAGTCGTCTTTCGCTCGGTGGGAGCTCCTACAATGAGCAGTTCTTC.

This clone appeared once. V and J are TRBV18 and TRBJ2-3, with a possible D match to TRBD2 (6 bases). This CDR3 spans 13 amino acids. V was trimmed by 5 bases and J by 3 bases, leaving 9 bases between them. Germline V gene sequence: CDR1 KGHSH, CDR2 LQKENI. DNA for the CDR3: TGTGCCAGCTCAGGGAGCGGGACAGATACGCAGTATTTT. It codes for CASSGSGTDTQYF.

V usage is TRBV18 and J usage is TRBJ2-3; 8 bases align to TRBD2. Germline CDR1 is KGHSH and CDR2 is LQKENI. V gave up 3 bases and J gave up 6 bases; unmatched junction bases: 2. The CDR3 loop spans 13 amino acids. CDR3 bases: TGTGCCAGCTCACCCATAGCGGGGGATACGCAGTATTTT. This sequence encodes CASSPIAGDTQYF.